These T cell receptor beta chains were read from a single sample in a study of OX40 agonist ivuxolimab in advanced cancers. Data came from immunoSEQ multiplex PCR; TCRdb stores just in-frame clones and leaves some out. The data contain 50,000 or so clones, 65% to 85% of them seen just once; the ten biggest clones take up approximately 4.4%. Sequenced here: CD4+ or CD8+ T cells sorted from blood, sampled in a trial of the OX40 agonist ivuxolimab. Every receptor here comes from an adult with an advanced solid tumor such as melanoma, head and neck, liver or kidney cancer. CDR3s include the opening cysteine and the closing phenylalanine or tryptophan. D genes are given only for firm matches. Expanded clones are given a class, and other clones once, few, many or no size at all.

d_gene,j_gene,v_gene,abundance,CDR3aa,CDR3nt
.,TRBJ1-2,TRBV30,.,CAWSGNRDGGYTF,TGTGCCTGGAGTGGGAATAGGGACGGCGGCTACACCTTC
.,TRBJ2-1,TRBV28,.,CASIKGGSGNEQFF,TGTGCCAGCATCAAAGGGGGGAGTGGTAATGAGCAGTTCTTC
.,TRBJ1-2,TRBV5-4,.,CASSITGPFYGYTF,TGTGCCAGCAGCATTACAGGCCCCTTCTATGGCTACACCTTC
.,TRBJ2-5,TRBV5-5,.,CASSPGSGIQETQYF,TGTGCCAGCAGCCCTGGTTCCGGGATCCAAGAGACCCAGTACTTC
TRBD2,TRBJ2-5,TRBV9,.,CASSVGLAGAGRETQYF,TGTGCCAGCAGCGTCGGGCTAGCGGGAGCCGGAAGGGAGACCCAGTACTTC
.,TRBJ1-4,TRBV5-6,.,CASSLIRAGGEKLFF,TGTGCCAGCAGCCTGATCAGGGCAGGTGGTGAAAAACTGTTTTTT
.,TRBJ1-4,TRBV21-1,.,CASSKEPRGQATNEKLFF,TGTGCCAGCAGCAAAGAACCGAGAGGACAGGCAACTAATGAAAAACTGTTTTTT
TRBD1,TRBJ1-6,TRBV28,.,CATSRDRENNSPLHF,TGTGCCACCTCCCGGGACAGGGAGAATAATTCACCCCTCCACTTT
TRBD1,TRBJ1-2,TRBV5-1,once,CASSLGTGGVGYTF,TGCGCCAGCAGCTTGGGGACAGGGGGCGTTGGCTACACCTTC
TRBD2,TRBJ2-7,TRBV2,once,CASRRLADITYEQYF,TGTGCCAGCAGGAGACTAGCGGATATCACCTACGAGCAGTACTTC
.,TRBJ1-2,TRBV30,.,CAWSVDLGNYGYTF,TGTGCCTGGAGTGTGGACTTGGGAAACTATGGCTACACCTTC
.,TRBJ2-1,TRBV5-4,.,CASSLDYSHGVEQFF,TGTGCCAGCAGCTTGGATTACAGTCATGGCGTTGAGCAGTTCTTC
.,TRBJ2-2,TRBV30,.,CAWSVLGAPGVGGELFF,TGTGCCTGGAGTGTCCTCGGGGCCCCCGGGGTTGGCGGGGAGCTGTTTTTT
.,TRBJ1-1,TRBV28,.,CASSLGRGAKNTEAFF,TGTGCCAGCAGTTTAGGAAGGGGAGCAAAGAACACTGAAGCTTTCTTT
.,TRBJ2-4,TRBV21-1,once,CASRRTADDTAKNIQYF,TGTGCCAGCCGCAGAACGGCGGATGACACGGCCAAAAACATTCAGTACTTC